These T cell receptor beta chains were read from a single sample in a study of T-cell memory formation after mild COVID-19. Each CDR3 protein gets one entry after TCRdb re-called the 5' RACE reads with MiXCR. The table has about 290,000 distinct CDR3 sequences, 15% to 20% seen once. The sample consisted of PBMCs or a T cell subset sorted from them (not recorded which). These receptors all stem from a young man who had mild COVID-19 (a few samples of this study predate the infection). Cell type and time point are not known. Both conserved end residues are part of each CDR3. D genes are given only for firm matches. Clone size is stated in some rows and not others, as once, few, many or a class when expanded.

TRBD1	TRBJ2-1	few	TRBV20-1	CSARKGQYNEQFF	TGCAGTGCTAGGAAGGGACAGTACAATGAGCAGTTCTTC
-	TRBJ2-1	-	TRBV9	CASSGADEQFF	TGTGCCAGCAGCGGTGCGGATGAGCAGTTCTTC
-	TRBJ1-6	few	TRBV6-2/TRBV6-3	CASSYVQNSPLHF	TGTGCCAGCAGTTACGTCCAGAATTCACCCCTCCACTTT
TRBD2	TRBJ2-5	few	TRBV18	CASSPPGLAETQYF	TGTGCCAGCTCACCTCCGGGACTAGCTGAGACCCAGTACTTC
-	TRBJ1-2	many	TRBV7-9	CASSRLPNYGYTF	TGTGCCAGCAGCCGTCTCCCTAACTATGGCTACACCTTC
TRBD2	TRBJ2-7	-	TRBV3-1	CASSHRGSGGYEQYF	TGTGCCAGCAGCCATCGGGGTAGCGGGGGGTACGAGCAGTACTTC
TRBD1	TRBJ2-7	few	TRBV6-5	CASSYDRVWYAYEQYF	TGTGCCAGCAGTTACGACAGGGTGTGGTATGCCTACGAGCAGTACTTC
-	TRBJ2-7	many	TRBV10-1	CASSPRGPPYEQYF	TGCGCCAGCAGCCCGAGAGGCCCCCCCTACGAGCAGTACTTC
-	TRBJ1-3	few	TRBV7-2	CASTSDSGNTIYF	TGTGCCAGCACCTCAGACTCTGGAAACACCATATATTTT
TRBD1	TRBJ2-5	few	TRBV5-1	CASSIGQGQETQYF	TGCGCCAGCAGCATCGGACAGGGGCAAGAGACCCAGTACTTC
-	TRBJ1-5	few	TRBV25-1	CASSESGEGNQPQHF	TGTGCCAGCAGTGAATCGGGCGAGGGCAATCAGCCCCAGCATTTT
TRBD2	TRBJ2-1	-	TRBV6-1	CASSTFTSGGPNEQFF	TGTGCCAGCAGTACATTCACTAGCGGGGGGCCCAATGAGCAGTTCTTC
TRBD1	TRBJ2-2	-	TRBV3-1	CASSRQGAAGELFF	TGTGCCAGCAGCCGACAGGGGGCGGCCGGGGAGCTGTTTTTT